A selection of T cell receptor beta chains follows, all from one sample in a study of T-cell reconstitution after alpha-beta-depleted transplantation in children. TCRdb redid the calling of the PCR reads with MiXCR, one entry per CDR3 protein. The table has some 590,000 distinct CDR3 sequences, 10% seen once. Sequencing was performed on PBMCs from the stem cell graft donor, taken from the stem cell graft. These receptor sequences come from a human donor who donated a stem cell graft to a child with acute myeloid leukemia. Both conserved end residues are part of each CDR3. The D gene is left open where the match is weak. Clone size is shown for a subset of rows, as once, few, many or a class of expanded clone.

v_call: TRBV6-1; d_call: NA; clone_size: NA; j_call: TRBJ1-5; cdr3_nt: TGTGCCAGCAGTGAAGGCAGGGTTTTGCAGCCCCAGCATTTT; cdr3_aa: CASSEGRVLQPQHF
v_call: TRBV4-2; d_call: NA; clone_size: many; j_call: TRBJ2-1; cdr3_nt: TGTGCCAGCAGCGGAAGGGGGGGGGCAAATGAGCAGTTCTTC; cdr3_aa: CASSGRGGANEQFF
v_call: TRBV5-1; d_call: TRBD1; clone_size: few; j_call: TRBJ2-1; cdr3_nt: TGCGCCAGCAGATCTACAGGGGCCCTCTACAATGAGCAGTTCTTC; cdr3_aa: CASRSTGALYNEQFF
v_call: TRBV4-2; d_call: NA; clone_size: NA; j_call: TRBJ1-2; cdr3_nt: TGTGCCAGCAGCCAACGGCCTGTTGAGGGCGGCTACACCTTC; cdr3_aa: CASSQRPVEGGYTF
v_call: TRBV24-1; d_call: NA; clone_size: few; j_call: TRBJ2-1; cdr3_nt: TGTGCCACCAGTGACCGAGGGACTTACGGTGAGCAGTTCTTC; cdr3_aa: CATSDRGTYGEQFF
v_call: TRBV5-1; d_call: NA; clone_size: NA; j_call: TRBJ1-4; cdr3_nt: TGCGCCAGCAGCTCAGCGGCGGGAAATGAAAAACTGTTTTTT; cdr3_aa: CASSSAAGNEKLFF
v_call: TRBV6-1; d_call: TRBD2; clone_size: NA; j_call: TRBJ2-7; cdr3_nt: TGTGCCAGCAGTCTCAGGGGACTAGCGGAATTTGAGCAGTACTTC; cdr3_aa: CASSLRGLAEFEQYF
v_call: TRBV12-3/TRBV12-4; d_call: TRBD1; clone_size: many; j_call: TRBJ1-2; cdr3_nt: TGTGCCAGCAGTCAGACAGGGAACTATGGCTACACCTTC; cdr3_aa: CASSQTGNYGYTF
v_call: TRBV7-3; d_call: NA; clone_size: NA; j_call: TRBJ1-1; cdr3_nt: TGTGCCAGCAGCTTAAGGTCGGGACAAAACACTGAAGCTTTCTTT; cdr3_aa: CASSLRSGQNTEAFF
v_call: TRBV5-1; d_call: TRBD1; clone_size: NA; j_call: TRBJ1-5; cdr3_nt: TGCGCCAGCAGCCCCGAGGGAGGGGGCAACAATCAGCCCCAGCATTTT; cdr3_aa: CASSPEGGGNNQPQHF
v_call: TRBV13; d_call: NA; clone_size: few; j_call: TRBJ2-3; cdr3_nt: TGTGCCAGCCTGAATCGCGGGAACTTCACAGATACGCAGTATTTT; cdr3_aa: CASLNRGNFTDTQYF
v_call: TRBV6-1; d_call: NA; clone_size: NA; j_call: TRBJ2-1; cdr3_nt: TGTGCCAGCAGGAAGGTCGGGAGTGGCAATGAGCAGTTCTTC; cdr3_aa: CASRKVGSGNEQFF
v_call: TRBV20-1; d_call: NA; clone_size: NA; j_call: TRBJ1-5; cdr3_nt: TGCAGTGCCCAGTGGGGGGGGTCAGGCAATCAGCCCCAGCATTTT; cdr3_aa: CSAQWGGSGNQPQHF
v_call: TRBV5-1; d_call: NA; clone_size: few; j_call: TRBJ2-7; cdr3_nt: TGCGCCAGCAGCTTGTTGGGGATCTCCTACGAGCAGTACTTC; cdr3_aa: CASSLLGISYEQYF
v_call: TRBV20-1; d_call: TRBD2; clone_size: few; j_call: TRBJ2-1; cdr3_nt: TGCAGTGCTGCCGGGACTATCGATGAGCAGTTCTTC; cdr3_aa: CSAAGTIDEQFF
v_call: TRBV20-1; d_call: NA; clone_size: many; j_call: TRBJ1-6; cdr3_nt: TGCAGTGCTAGCAGTTCTCCCGTCTATAATTCACCCCTCCACTTT; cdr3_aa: CSASSSPVYNSPLHF
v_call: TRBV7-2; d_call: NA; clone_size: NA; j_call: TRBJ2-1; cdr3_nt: TGTGCCAGCAGCTTACCGGGACAACCTTACAATGAGCAGTTCTTC; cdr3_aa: CASSLPGQPYNEQFF
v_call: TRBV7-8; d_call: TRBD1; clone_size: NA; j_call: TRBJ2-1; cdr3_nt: TGTGCCAGCAGCCCCTTGGGACAGGGGACGAATGAGCAGTTCTTC; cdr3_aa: CASSPLGQGTNEQFF
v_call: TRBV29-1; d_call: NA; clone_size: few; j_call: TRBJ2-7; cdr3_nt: TGCAGCGACGCCGGGACAAAGAACAACTACGAGCAGTACTTC; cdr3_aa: CSDAGTKNNYEQYF
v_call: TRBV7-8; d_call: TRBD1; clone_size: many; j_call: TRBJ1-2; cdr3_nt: TGTGCCAGCAGCCCTGACAGGGGAAATAACTATGGCTACACCTTC; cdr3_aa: CASSPDRGNNYGYTF
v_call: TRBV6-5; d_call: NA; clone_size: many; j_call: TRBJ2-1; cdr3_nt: TGTGCCAGCAGTTGGATGAATGAGCAGTTCTTC; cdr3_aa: CASSWMNEQFF
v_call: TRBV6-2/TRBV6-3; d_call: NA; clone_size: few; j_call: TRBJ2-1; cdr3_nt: TGTGCCAGCAGTTACTCTATCGCTAACAATGAGCAGTTCTTC; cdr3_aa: CASSYSIANNEQFF
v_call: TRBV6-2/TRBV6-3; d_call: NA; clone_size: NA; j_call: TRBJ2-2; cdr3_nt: TGTGCCAGCAGTTATTTATCACTAGCTGTCAAGTGGGACACCGGGGAGCTGTTTTTT; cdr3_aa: CASSYLSLAVKWDTGELFF
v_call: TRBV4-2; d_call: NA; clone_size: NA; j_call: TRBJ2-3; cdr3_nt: TGTGCCAGCAGCCAAGATGCTAGAGATACGCAGTATTTT; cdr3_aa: CASSQDARDTQYF
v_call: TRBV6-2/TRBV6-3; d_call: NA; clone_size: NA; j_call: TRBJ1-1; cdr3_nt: TGTGCCAGCAGCCCGCATGGAGGTTCTACTGAAGCTTTCTTT; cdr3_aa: CASSPHGGSTEAFF
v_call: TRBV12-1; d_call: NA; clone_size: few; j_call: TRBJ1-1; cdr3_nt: TGTGCCAGCAGCTTTGCCGACAGGGGACACATGAACACTGAAGCTTTCTTT; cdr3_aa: CASSFADRGHMNTEAFF
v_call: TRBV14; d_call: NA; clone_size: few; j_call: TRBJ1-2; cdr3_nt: TGTGCCAGCAGCCAACCTGGGGCCGAGCACTATGGCTACACCTTC; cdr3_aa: CASSQPGAEHYGYTF
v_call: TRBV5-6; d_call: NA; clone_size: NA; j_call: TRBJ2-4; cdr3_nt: TGTGCCAGCAGCTTGGGGGTCAGGGCGGTGAAGGCCAAAAACATTCAGTACTTC; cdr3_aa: CASSLGVRAVKAKNIQYF
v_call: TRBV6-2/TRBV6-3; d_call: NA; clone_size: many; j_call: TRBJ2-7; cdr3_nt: TGTGCCAGCAGTTGGGGCCAGGGTCTCCTTCGCGAGCAGTACTTC; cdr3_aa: CASSWGQGLLREQYF
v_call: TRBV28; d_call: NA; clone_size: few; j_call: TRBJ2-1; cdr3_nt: TGTGCCAGCAAATCCCCCAACTTTGGTGAGCAGTTCTTC; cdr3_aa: CASKSPNFGEQFF
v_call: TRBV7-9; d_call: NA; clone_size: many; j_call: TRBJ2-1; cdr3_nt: TGTGCCAGCAGCTTAGGGCACATTCCGGGAGTTAGCAATGAGCAGTTCTTC; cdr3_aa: CASSLGHIPGVSNEQFF
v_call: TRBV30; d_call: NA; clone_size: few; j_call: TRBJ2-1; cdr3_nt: TGTGCCTGGAGTTCAGGGAGTCCCTACAATGAGCAGTTCTTC; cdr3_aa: CAWSSGSPYNEQFF
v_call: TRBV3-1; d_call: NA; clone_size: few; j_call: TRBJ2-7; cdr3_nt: TGTGCCAGCAGCCAAGTAGGGGGTTCCGGGGGCTACGAGCAGTACTTC; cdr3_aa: CASSQVGGSGGYEQYF
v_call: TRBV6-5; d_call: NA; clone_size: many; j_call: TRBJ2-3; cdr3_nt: TGTGCCAGCAGGCGAGGCACAGATACGCAGTATTTT; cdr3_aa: CASRRGTDTQYF
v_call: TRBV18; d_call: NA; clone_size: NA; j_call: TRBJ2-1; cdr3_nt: TGTGCCAGCTCGTGGGCCACCTACAATGAGCAGTTCTTC; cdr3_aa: CASSWATYNEQFF
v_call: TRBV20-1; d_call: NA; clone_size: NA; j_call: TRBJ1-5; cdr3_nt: TGCAGTGCCGCAAGAGGCCAGCCCCAGCATTTT; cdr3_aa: CSAARGQPQHF
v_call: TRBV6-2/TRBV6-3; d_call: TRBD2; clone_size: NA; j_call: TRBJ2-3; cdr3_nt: TGTGCCAGCTCTGGACTAGCGGGAAGCTCTAGCACAGATACGCAGTATTTT; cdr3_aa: CASSGLAGSSSTDTQYF
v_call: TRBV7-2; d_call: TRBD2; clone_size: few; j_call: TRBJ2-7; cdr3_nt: TGTGCCAGCAGCACCCTAGCGGACTACGAGCAGTACTTC; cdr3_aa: CASSTLADYEQYF
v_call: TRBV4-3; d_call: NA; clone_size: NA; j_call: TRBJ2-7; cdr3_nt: TGCGCCAGCAGCCAAGGTCGAGGGAGAGGCTACGAGCAGTACTTC; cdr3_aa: CASSQGRGRGYEQYF
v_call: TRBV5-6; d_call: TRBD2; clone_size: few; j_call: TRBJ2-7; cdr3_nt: TGTGCCAGCAGCGGCAGACTAGCCCACGAGCAGTACTTC; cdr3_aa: CASSGRLAHEQYF
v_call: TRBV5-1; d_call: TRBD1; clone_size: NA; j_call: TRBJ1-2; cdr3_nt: TGCGCCAGCAGCTTGACAGACAGGGGGAAAGGCTACACCTTC; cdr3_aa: CASSLTDRGKGYTF
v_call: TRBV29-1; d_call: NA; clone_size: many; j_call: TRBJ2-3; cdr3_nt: TGCAGCGTTTCCGCCCGGGGGACCACAGATACGCAGTATTTT; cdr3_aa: CSVSARGTTDTQYF
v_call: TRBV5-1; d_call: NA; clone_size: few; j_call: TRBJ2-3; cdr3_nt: TGCGCCAGCAGCTTGGAACTAGCCGTCACAGATACGCAGTATTTT; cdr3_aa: CASSLELAVTDTQYF
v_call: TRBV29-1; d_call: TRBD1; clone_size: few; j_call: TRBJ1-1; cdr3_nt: TGCAGCGCGTCGAGGGGGCAGAACACTGAAGCTTTCTTT; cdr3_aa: CSASRGQNTEAFF
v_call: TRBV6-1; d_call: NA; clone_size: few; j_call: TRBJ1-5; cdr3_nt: TGTGCCAGCAGTGAAGCAGGGTATAATCAGCCCCAGCATTTT; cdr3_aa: CASSEAGYNQPQHF